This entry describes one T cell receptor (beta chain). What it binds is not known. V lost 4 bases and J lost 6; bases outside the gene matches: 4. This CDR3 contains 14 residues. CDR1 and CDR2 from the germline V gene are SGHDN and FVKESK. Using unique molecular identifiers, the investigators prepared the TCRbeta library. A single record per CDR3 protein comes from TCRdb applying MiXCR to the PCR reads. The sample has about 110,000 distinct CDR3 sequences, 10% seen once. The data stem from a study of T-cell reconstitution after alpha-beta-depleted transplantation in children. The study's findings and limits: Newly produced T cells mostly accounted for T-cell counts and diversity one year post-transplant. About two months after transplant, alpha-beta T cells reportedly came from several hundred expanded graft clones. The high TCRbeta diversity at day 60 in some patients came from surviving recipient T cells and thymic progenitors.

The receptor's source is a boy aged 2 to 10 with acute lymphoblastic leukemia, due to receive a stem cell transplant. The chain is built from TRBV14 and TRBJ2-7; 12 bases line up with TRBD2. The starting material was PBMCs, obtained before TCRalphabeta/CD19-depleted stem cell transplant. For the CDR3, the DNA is TGTGCCAGCAGCCCACTAGCGGGAGGTGGCGAGCAGTACTTC. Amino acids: CASSPLAGGGEQYF.